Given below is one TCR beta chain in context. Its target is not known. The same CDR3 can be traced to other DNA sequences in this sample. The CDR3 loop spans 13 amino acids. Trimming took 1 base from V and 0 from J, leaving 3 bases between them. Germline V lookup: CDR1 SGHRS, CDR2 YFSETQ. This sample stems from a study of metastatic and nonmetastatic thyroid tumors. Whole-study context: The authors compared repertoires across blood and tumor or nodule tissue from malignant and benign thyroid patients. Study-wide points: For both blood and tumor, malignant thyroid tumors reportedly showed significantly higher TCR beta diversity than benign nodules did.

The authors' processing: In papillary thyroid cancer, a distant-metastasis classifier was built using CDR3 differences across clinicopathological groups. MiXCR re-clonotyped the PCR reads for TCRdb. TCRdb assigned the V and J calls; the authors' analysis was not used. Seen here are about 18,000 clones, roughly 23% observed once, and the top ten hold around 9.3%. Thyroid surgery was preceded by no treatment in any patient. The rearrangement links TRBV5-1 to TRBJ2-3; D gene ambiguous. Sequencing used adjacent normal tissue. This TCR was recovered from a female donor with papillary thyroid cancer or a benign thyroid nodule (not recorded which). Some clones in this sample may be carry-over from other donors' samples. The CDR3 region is CASSLRSTDTQYF. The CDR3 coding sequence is TGCGCCAGCAGCTTGCGTAGCACAGATACGCAGTATTTT. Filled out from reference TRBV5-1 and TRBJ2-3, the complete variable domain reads KAGVTQTPRYLIKTRGQQVTLSCSPISGHRSVSWYQQTPGQGLQFLFEYFSETQRNKGNFPGRFSGRQFSNSRSEMNVSTLELGDSALYLCASSLRSTDTQYFGPGTRLTVL.